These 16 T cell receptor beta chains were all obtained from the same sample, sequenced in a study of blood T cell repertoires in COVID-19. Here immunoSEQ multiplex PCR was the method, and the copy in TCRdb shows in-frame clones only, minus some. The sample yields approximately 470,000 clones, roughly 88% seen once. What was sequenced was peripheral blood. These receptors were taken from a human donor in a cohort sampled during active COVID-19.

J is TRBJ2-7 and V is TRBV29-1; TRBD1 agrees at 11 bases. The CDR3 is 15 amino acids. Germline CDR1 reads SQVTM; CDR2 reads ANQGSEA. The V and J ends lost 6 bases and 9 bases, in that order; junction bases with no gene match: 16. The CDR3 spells CSVVPGQGVEGVQYF. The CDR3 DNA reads TGCAGCGTGGTCCCGGGACAGGGGGTTGAAGGAGTGCAGTACTTC.

This CDR3 reads CASRPQGLPYEQYF. In nucleotides, the CDR3 is TGTGCCAGTAGGCCACAGGGGCTCCCCTACGAGCAGTACTTC. The chain links TRBV19 to TRBJ2-7; 7 bases agree with TRBD1. The junction had 7 bases not matched to a gene; V was cut back by 6 bases and J by 2 bases. Germline V lookup: CDR1 LNHDA, CDR2 SQIVND (reference sequence). The CDR3 spans 14 residues.

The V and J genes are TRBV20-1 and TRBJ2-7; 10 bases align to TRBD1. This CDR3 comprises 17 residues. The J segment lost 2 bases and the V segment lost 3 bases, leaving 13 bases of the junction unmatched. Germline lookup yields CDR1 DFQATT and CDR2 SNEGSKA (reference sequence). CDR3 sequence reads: CSASPAGTGVSTYEQYF. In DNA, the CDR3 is TGCAGTGCTAGTCCGGCCGGGACAGGGGTATCCACCTACGAGCAGTACTTC.

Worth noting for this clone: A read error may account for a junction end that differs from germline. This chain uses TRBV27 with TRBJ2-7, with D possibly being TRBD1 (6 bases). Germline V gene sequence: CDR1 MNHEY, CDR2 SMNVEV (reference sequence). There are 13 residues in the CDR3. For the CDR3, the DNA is TGTGCCAGCAGTTTATCGTGGACATCTGACAGGCACTTC. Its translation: CASSLSWTSDRHF.

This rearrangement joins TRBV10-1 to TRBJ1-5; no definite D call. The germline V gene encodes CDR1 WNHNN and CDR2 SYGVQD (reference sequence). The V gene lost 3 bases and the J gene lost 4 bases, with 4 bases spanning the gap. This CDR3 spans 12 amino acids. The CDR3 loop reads CASSDSNQPQHF. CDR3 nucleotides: TGCGCCAGCAGTGATTCAAATCAGCCCCAGCATTTT.

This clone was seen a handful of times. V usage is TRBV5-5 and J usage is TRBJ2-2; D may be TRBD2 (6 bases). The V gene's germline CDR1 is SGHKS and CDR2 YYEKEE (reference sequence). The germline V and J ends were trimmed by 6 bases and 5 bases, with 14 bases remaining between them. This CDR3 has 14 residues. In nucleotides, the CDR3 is TGTGCCAGCACCCCAACCGGGGGAACCGGGGAGCTGTTTTTT. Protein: CASTPTGGTGELFF.

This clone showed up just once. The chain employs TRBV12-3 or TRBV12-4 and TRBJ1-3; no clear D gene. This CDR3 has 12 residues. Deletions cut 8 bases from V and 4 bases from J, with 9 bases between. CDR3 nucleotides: TGTGCCAGCGGTGAGGGAGGAAACACCATATATTTT. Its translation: CASGEGGNTIYF.

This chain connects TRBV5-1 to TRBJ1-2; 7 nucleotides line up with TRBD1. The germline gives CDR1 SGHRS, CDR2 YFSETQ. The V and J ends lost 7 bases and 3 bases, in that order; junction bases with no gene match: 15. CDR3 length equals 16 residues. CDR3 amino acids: CASGKTGTPLDYGYTF. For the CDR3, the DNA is TGCGCCAGCGGGAAGACAGGGACCCCCCTCGACTATGGCTACACCTTC.

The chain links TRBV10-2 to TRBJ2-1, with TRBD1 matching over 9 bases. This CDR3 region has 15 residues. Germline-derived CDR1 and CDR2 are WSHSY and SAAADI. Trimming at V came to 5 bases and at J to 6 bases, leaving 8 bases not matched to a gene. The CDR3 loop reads CASSYGGTGSNEQFF. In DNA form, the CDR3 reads TGCGCCAGCAGTTACGGCGGGACAGGGAGCAATGAGCAGTTCTTC.

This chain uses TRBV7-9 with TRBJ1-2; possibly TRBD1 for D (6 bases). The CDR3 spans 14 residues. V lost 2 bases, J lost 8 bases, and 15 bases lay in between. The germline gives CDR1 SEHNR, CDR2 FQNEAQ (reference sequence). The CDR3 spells CASSLIRGASGYTF. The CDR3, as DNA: TGTGCCAGCAGCTTAATCCGGGGGGCGTCGGGCTACACCTTC.

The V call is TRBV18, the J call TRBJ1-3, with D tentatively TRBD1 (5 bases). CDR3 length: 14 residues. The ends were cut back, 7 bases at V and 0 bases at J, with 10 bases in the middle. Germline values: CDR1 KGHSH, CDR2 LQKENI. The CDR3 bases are TGTGCCAGCTGGGAGGGACTCTCTGGAAACACCATATATTTT. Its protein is CASWEGLSGNTIYF.

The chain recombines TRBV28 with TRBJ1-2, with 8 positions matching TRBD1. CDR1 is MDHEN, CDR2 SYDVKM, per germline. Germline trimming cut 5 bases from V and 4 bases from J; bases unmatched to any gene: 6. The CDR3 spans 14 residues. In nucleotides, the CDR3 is TGTGCCAGCAGTCCCGTGACAGGGGTCTATGGCTACACCTTC. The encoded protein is CASSPVTGVYGYTF.

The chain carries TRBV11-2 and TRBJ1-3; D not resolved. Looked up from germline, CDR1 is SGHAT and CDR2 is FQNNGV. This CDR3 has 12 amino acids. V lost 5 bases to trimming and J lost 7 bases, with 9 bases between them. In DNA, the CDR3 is TGTGCCAGCAGCCCCCAGGCGAACACCATATATTTT. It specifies CASSPQANTIYF.

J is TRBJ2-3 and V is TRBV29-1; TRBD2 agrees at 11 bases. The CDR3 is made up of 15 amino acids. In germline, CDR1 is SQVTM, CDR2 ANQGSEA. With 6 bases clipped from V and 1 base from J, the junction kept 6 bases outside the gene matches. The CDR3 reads CSVIAGGPGTDTQYF. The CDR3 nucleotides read TGCAGCGTCATAGCGGGAGGGCCGGGCACAGATACGCAGTATTTT.

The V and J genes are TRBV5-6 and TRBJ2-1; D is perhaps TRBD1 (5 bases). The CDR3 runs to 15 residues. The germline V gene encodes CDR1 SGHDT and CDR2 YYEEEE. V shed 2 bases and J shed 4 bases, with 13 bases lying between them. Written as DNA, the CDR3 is TGTGCCAGCAGCTTTCTTACAGGCGCTTACAATGAGCAGTTCTTC. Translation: CASSFLTGAYNEQFF.

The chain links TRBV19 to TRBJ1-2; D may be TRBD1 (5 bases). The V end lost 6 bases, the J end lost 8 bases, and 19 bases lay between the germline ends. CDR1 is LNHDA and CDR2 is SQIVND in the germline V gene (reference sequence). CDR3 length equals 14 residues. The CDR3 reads CASRPSPTDYGYTF. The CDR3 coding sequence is TGTGCCAGTAGACCATCCCCGACAGATTACGGCTACACCTTC.